These T cell receptor beta chains were read from a single sample in a study of blood T cell repertoires in COVID-19. Using immunoSEQ multiplex PCR, the repertoire was profiled, and TCRdb retains in-frame clones only, with some absent. The data hold around 170,000 clones, with approximately 80% observed a single time. Source material: peripheral blood. The origin of the receptors is a woman at least 80 years old with acute or convalescent COVID-19. The CDR3 runs from the conserved cysteine through the conserved F or W. D genes are given only for firm matches. Clone size, where shown, is once, few, many, or a class for clones that have expanded.

. . TRBJ1-5 TRBV27 TGTGCCAGCAATCCACAGTATAGCAATCAGCCCCAGCATTTT CASNPQYSNQPQHF
. TRBD1 TRBJ2-1 TRBV25-1 TGTGCCAGCCGAAAAACCGGGACAGGATACAATGAGCAGTTCTTC CASRKTGTGYNEQFF
few . TRBJ1-2 TRBV13 TGTGCCAGCAGCTTAGGCGACAGGAACGAGCTGGGCTACACCTTC CASSLGDRNELGYTF
once TRBD2 TRBJ2-7 TRBV6-6 TGTGCCAGCAGTTACCCTAGCGGGAGGCAGACCTACGAGCAGTACTTC CASSYPSGRQTYEQYF
. TRBD2 TRBJ2-1 TRBV7-9 TGTGCCAGCAGCTTAGCTAGCGGGGGGGCTACCTACAATGAGCAGTTCTTC CASSLASGGATYNEQFF
. TRBD1 TRBJ1-4 TRBV5-4 TGTGCCAGCAGCGTCGGACAGGGGGCTTTGGGTAATGAAAAACTGTTTTTT CASSVGQGALGNEKLFF
. TRBD1 TRBJ2-7 TRBV4-1 TGCGCCAGCAGCCAAGACTCGGGACAGGGTCTGTACGAGCAGTACTTC CASSQDSGQGLYEQYF
. TRBD1 TRBJ1-3 TRBV2 TGTGCCAGCAGTCGGGACAGGGTCTCTGGAAACACCATATATTTT CASSRDRVSGNTIYF
few . TRBJ2-3 TRBV5-1 TGCGCCAGCAGCTCCGAAGAGACAGATACGCAGTATTTT CASSSEETDTQYF
. . TRBJ1-2 TRBV5-1 TGCGCCAGCAGCGAAGCAGGGGAATACGGCTACACCTTC CASSEAGEYGYTF
. . TRBJ2-7 TRBV12-3/TRBV12-4 TGTGCCAGCAGTTTTTCGGGCGAGCAGTACTTC CASSFSGEQYF
. TRBD1 TRBJ1-2 TRBV5-1 TGCGCCAGCGGACAGGTGTCTAACTATGGCTACACCTTC CASGQVSNYGYTF
. TRBD2 TRBJ2-5 TRBV3-1/TRBV3-2 TGTGCCAGCAGCCACGCCCCTAGCGGGGGGAGAGTGACCCAGTACTTC CASSHAPSGGRVTQYF
once . TRBJ1-2 TRBV30 TGTGCCTGGACCCTCCAGGGGATCGGCTACACCTTC CAWTLQGIGYTF
once . TRBJ2-2 TRBV30 TGTGCCTGGAGTGACACCTCCACCGGGGAGCTGTTTTTT CAWSDTSTGELFF
. . TRBJ1-1 TRBV7-8 TGTGCCAGCAGCTTAGCTAGGGTGACAGAGATGAACACTGAAGCTTTCTTT CASSLARVTEMNTEAFF
. . TRBJ2-7 TRBV6-5 TGTGCCAGCAGCCCAGACAGGAGCTACGAGCAGTACTTC CASSPDRSYEQYF
few TRBD1 TRBJ1-5 TRBV9 TGTGCCAGCAGCGTAGCTACGAGGACAGGCAGCCACCATTGCAATCAGCCCCAGCATTTT CASSVATRTGSHHCNQPQHF
. TRBD1 TRBJ1-1 TRBV19 TGTGCCAGTAGTATAGGGGACAGGGGTTCCGCTTTCTTT CASSIGDRGSAFF
. TRBD2 TRBJ2-1 TRBV3-1/TRBV3-2 TGTGCCAGCAGCCTTAGCGGGATCTCCTACAATGAGCAGTTCTTC CASSLSGISYNEQFF
. . TRBJ2-7 TRBV6-5 TGTGCCAGCACCGCTCTAGGGGGACGGGAGCAGTACTTC CASTALGGREQYF
. TRBD1 TRBJ2-6 TRBV28 TGTGCCAGCACCTCCGAGGGACAGGGGTCTACTGGGGCCAACGTCCTGACTTTC CASTSEGQGSTGANVLTF
once . TRBJ1-1 TRBV6-5 TGTGCCAGCAGTCTAGTTCTAGATGGAACCACTGAAGCTTTCTTT CASSLVLDGTTEAFF
. TRBD2 TRBJ2-7 TRBV2 TGTGCCAGCAGTGAAGGGGTTTCTACTAGCGGGGGGGAGCAGTACTTC CASSEGVSTSGGEQYF
. TRBD1 TRBJ2-3 TRBV29-1 TGCAGCGTTGTAGGGTCCGCAGGGGGAACAGGTACGCAGTATTTT CSVVGSAGGTGTQYF
. TRBD1 TRBJ1-1 TRBV18 TGTGCCAGCTCCTTGGACAGGGGACCCATGAACACTGAAGCTTTCTTT CASSLDRGPMNTEAFF
. TRBD1 TRBJ1-2 TRBV7-2 TGTGCCAGCAGCCCCGGACAGGGCGACTATGGCTACACCTTC CASSPGQGDYGYTF
few TRBD1 TRBJ2-3 TRBV4-1 TGCGCCAGCAGCCGAGCCGGGACAGGGAGTGTGGGCACAGATACGCAGTATTTT CASSRAGTGSVGTDTQYF
. TRBD2 TRBJ2-1 TRBV6-5 TGTGCCAGCAGTTATCTAGCGGGAGTCGATGAGCAGTTCTTC CASSYLAGVDEQFF
. TRBD2 TRBJ2-7 TRBV28 TGTGCCAGCAGTGCTCTAGCGGGAGCCTACGAGCAGTACTTC CASSALAGAYEQYF
few . TRBJ1-4 TRBV5-5 TGTGCCAGCAGCTTGGGGGCAAACCGTGGCCGTAATGAAAAACTGTTTTTT CASSLGANRGRNEKLFF
. . TRBJ2-1 TRBV7-3 TGTGCCAGCAGCTTGGAACAGGGAAACTCCTATGAGCAGTTCTTC CASSLEQGNSYEQFF
. . TRBJ1-1 TRBV7-2 TGTGCCAGCAGCTTAAGTGGGCGCATGAACACTGAAGCTTTCTTT CASSLSGRMNTEAFF
. . TRBJ1-5 TRBV5-5 TGTGCCAGCAGCGGGGGGGTGAATCAGCCCCAGCATTTT CASSGGVNQPQHF
. TRBD1 TRBJ1-2 TRBV12-3/TRBV12-4 TGTGCCAGCAGTTTGGGGACAGGCTATGGCTACACCTTC CASSLGTGYGYTF
. . TRBJ2-5 TRBV15 TGTGCCACCAGGAAGAGGGCAGATGCGGGGGAGACCCAGTACTTC CATRKRADAGETQYF
. . TRBJ2-7 TRBV30 TGTGCCTGGAGTCCTGCACAGGGCCTCTCCTACGAGCAGTACTTC CAWSPAQGLSYEQYF
. . TRBJ2-3 TRBV6-6 TGTGCCAGCAGTCCCGGGGGGCGAGATACGCAGTATTTT CASSPGGRDTQYF
. TRBD1 TRBJ1-1 TRBV29-1 TGCAGCGTTGAAGGGACAGGGAGGGGGAACACTGAAGCTTTCTTT CSVEGTGRGNTEAFF
. . TRBJ2-2 TRBV7-9 TGTGCCAGCAGCACCGGACAGAACACCGGGGAGCTGTTTTTT CASSTGQNTGELFF